This T cell receptor beta chain stems from a study of T cells in Graves' hyperthyroidism and ophthalmopathy. This CDR3 has 16 residues. The germline CDR1 and CDR2 sequences are SGHVS and FQNEAQ. V lost 5 bases to trimming and J lost 2 bases, with 17 bases between them. Diagnoses were established using clinical symptoms, serum thyroxine and TRAb, thyroid ultrasound and orbital computed tomography. RNA transcripts gave rise to amplified TCR beta CDR3 regions. A set of HTBI primers served as the primers for a first-round RT-PCR of the TCR CDR3. TCRdb reanalysed the multiplex PCR reads using MiXCR and keeps one entry per CDR3 protein. The sample yields about 330,000 distinct CDR3 sequences, roughly an eighth seen once.

Sequenced sample: blood. The V and J genes are TRBV7-8 and TRBJ2-3; a possible D gene is TRBD1 (5 bases). This receptor was taken from a middle-aged woman with Graves' ophthalmopathy. The CDR3 loop reads CASSREMGRATDTQYF. The CDR3 coding sequence is TGTGCCAGCAGCCGAGAGATGGGCAGGGCCACAGATACGCAGTATTTT.